The 20 T cell receptor beta chains reported below all come from one sample, sequenced in a study of spatial heterogeneity in lung cancer. As for time point: blood at routine non-recurrence follow-up after resection. TCRdb independently ran MiXCR on the 5' RACE reads; one entry per CDR3 protein. The sample records over 45,000 distinct CDR3 sequences, about 11% being singletons. The sequencing here drew on PBMCs, taken at follow-up. The source of these receptors is a male donor with early-stage non-small cell lung cancer.

This clonotype showed up just a few times. This chain links TRBV27 with TRBJ2-3; 9 nucleotides line up with TRBD1. The CDR3 is made up of 14 amino acids. Trimming cost V 6 bases and J 6 bases; bases outside gene matches: 7. Germline V gene data show CDR1 as MNHEY and CDR2 as SMNVEV (reference sequence). CDR3 amino acids: CASSPDRGRDTQYF. DNA for the CDR3: TGTGCCAGCAGCCCGGACAGGGGCAGGGATACGCAGTATTTT.

Only a few counts were recorded for this clonotype. The chain recombines TRBV5-1 with TRBJ2-7, with D unresolved. CDR1 and CDR2 (germline): SGHRS, YFSETQ. V was cut by 2 bases and J by 6 bases, with 6 bases left in between. This CDR3 comprises 11 residues. The CDR3 bases are TGCGCCAGCAGCTTTGAAACCGAGCAGTACTTC. It is translated as CASSFETEQYF.

The chain joins TRBV9 to TRBJ1-1; a weak D match, TRBD1 (5 bases). The CDR3 covers 17 residues. The germline V and J ends were trimmed by 0 bases and 6 bases, with 21 bases remaining between them. Germline V gene sequence: CDR1 SGDLS, CDR2 YYNGEE. The CDR3 spells CASSVELMGRVNPEAFF. CDR3 DNA: TGTGCCAGCAGCGTAGAATTAATGGGCAGGGTAAACCCTGAAGCTTTCTTT.

In its sample, this clonotype was seen a few times. The chain recombines TRBV30 with TRBJ1-5; 8 bases fit TRBD1. There are 14 residues in the CDR3. Germline V gene sequence: CDR1 GTSNPN, CDR2 SVGIG (reference sequence). J was trimmed by 4 bases and V by 3 bases; bases with no gene match: 5. The CDR3 coding sequence is TGTGCCTGGAGCCCAGGGGGCTCGAATCAGCCCCAGCATTTT. It encodes CAWSPGGSNQPQHF.

This clonotype was picked up many times. The chain links TRBV12-3 or TRBV12-4 to TRBJ1-1; D is unresolved. V was pared by 3 bases and J by 4 bases, with 15 bases between. This CDR3 is built from 15 residues. In nucleotides, the CDR3 is TGTGCCAGCAGTTTGAACGTGGGCCTGGGCACTGAAGCTTTCTTT. Amino acid sequence: CASSLNVGLGTEAFF.

The chain has TRBV13 and TRBJ2-7; D is uncertain. The CDR3 is 15 residues long. Germline assignment: CDR1 PRHDT and CDR2 FYEKMQ (reference sequence). V lost 0 bases to trimming and J lost 0 bases, with 9 bases between them. DNA for the CDR3: TGTGCCAGCAGCTTAGGAGTCATTTCCTCCTACGAGCAGTACTTC. Translated, it gives CASSLGVISSYEQYF.

This clonotype was seen more than once but under ten times. The genes are TRBV30 and TRBJ1-3; D gene ambiguous. Germline V lookup: CDR1 GTSNPN, CDR2 SVGIG (reference sequence). This CDR3 region has 13 residues. Trimming pared 5 bases from V and 2 bases from J, leaving 10 bases between. For the CDR3, the DNA is TGTGCCTGGGGACGTCTAACTGGAAACACCATATATTTT. It is translated as CAWGRLTGNTIYF.

This clonotype showed up just a few times. The rearrangement uses TRBV9 and TRBJ2-3; 7 bases are shared with TRBD1. The CDR3 is 16 amino acids. Looked up from germline, CDR1 is SGDLS and CDR2 is YYNGEE. The V and J ends lost 0 bases and 4 bases, in that order; junction bases with no gene match: 8. The CDR3 here is CASSVVGTATPDTQYF. DNA for the CDR3: TGTGCCAGCAGCGTAGTGGGGACAGCTACCCCAGATACGCAGTATTTT.

J is TRBJ2-7 and V is TRBV6-2 or TRBV6-3; maybe TRBD1 (6 bases). The CDR3 is made up of 13 amino acids. Germline CDR1 and CDR2: MNHEY and SVGEGT. Trimming stripped 6 bases from V and 6 bases from J, with 15 bases between. CDR3 nucleotide sequence: TGTGCCAGCAGCCGGGACACCGAAAGCGAGCAGTACTTC. Amino acid sequence: CASSRDTESEQYF.

V gene TRBV25-1 combines with J gene TRBJ2-7; D uncertain. There are 12 residues in the CDR3. CDR1 and CDR2 (germline): MGHDK, SYGVNS. Between the trimmed V and J ends, which lost 4 bases and 3 bases, there was a span of 7 bases. As DNA, the CDR3 is TGTGCCAGCAGTGGACCCCTCTACGAGCAGTACTTC. It specifies CASSGPLYEQYF.

This clonotype was detected many times. The rearrangement links TRBV20-1 to TRBJ1-1; D gene ambiguous. The V and J ends lost 7 bases and 5 bases respectively, with 14 bases between them. The CDR3 totals 12 residues. Germline assignment: CDR1 DFQATT and CDR2 SNEGSKA (reference sequence). This chain's CDR3 is CSVRWQATEAFF. CDR3 in DNA: TGCAGTGTACGGTGGCAGGCAACTGAAGCTTTCTTT.

The V call is TRBV4-3, the J call TRBJ2-7, with a possible D match to TRBD2 (6 bases). Looked up from germline, CDR1 is LGHNA and CDR2 is YSLEER. Between the trimmed V and J ends, which lost 1 base and 6 bases, there was a span of 16 bases. This CDR3 is 15 amino acids long. CDR3 protein: CASSQVGPLGGEQYF. The CDR3 DNA follows: TGCGCCAGCAGCCAAGTGGGACCCTTGGGGGGCGAGCAGTACTTC.

This clonotype was found many times. This chain connects TRBV27 to TRBJ2-5; 7 positions agree with TRBD1. Germline V gene sequence: CDR1 MNHEY, CDR2 SMNVEV (reference sequence). V was pared by 5 bases and J by 1 base, with 7 bases of the junction left unmatched. The CDR3 contains 15 residues. Here the CDR3 reads CASSQNWDSQETQYF. The CDR3 region has the DNA TGTGCCAGCAGTCAGAATTGGGACAGCCAAGAGACCCAGTACTTC.

This chain links TRBV7-2 with TRBJ2-3, with 8 bases fitting TRBD2. Germline-derived CDR1 and CDR2 are SGHTA and FQGNSA. The CDR3 is 16 amino acids. V dropped 5 bases and J dropped 2; count of bases not matched to a gene: 9. CDR3 bases: TGTGCCAGCAGCCAGCCTTTTAGCGGGACCACAGATACGCAGTATTTT. It translates to CASSQPFSGTTDTQYF.

This clonotype came up many times. This chain joins TRBV24-1 and TRBJ2-2; tentatively, D is TRBD1 (6 bases). CDR1 and CDR2 (germline): KGHDR, SFDVKD. Trimming pared 1 base from V and 2 bases from J, leaving 16 bases between. The CDR3 sequence is 18 residues long. DNA for the CDR3: TGTGCCACCAGTGATTTTTACCGCCCGGACAGAAACACCGGGGAGCTGTTTTTT. Translation: CATSDFYRPDRNTGELFF.

The rearrangement joins TRBV6-2 or TRBV6-3 to TRBJ1-5, with 8 bases matching TRBD1. The V gene's germline CDR1 is MNHEY and CDR2 SVGEGT. The CDR3 runs 19 residues. Germline trimming cut 2 bases from V and 2 bases from J; bases unmatched to any gene: 14. The CDR3 reads CASSYLSQGVSPRNQPQHF. The CDR3 nucleotides read TGTGCCAGCAGTTACCTGTCACAGGGGGTATCGCCCCGCAATCAGCCCCAGCATTTT.

The rearrangement uses TRBV10-3 and TRBJ2-7; D remains ambiguous. CDR1 ENHRY and CDR2 SYGVKD come from the germline V gene. V was clipped by 7 bases and J by 1 base, with 11 bases between them. This CDR3 is 13 amino acids long. This CDR3 is CAITPDGSYEQYF. For the CDR3, the DNA is TGTGCCATCACCCCGGACGGTTCCTACGAGCAGTACTTC.

This clonotype counts as medium-sized. V gene TRBV28 combines with J gene TRBJ1-1; D is uncertain. V gave up 4 bases and J gave up 0 bases, with 12 bases separating them. The germline V gene has CDR1 MDHEN and CDR2 SYDVKM. This CDR3 has 15 amino acids. The CDR3 DNA reads TGTGCCAGCAGTTCCGAAACGGATATGAACACTGAAGCTTTCTTT. Encoded protein: CASSSETDMNTEAFF.

This clonotype was counted ten times or more. V and J are TRBV29-1 and TRBJ2-2; D is unclear. Germline values: CDR1 SQVTM, CDR2 ANQGSEA. The V gene lost 1 base and the J gene lost 4 bases, with 1 base spanning the gap. The CDR3 sequence is 11 residues long. The CDR3 nucleotides read TGCAGCGTTGAAGTCACCGGGGAGCTGTTTTTT. It yields the protein CSVEVTGELFF.

The V call is TRBV29-1, the J call TRBJ1-2, with no clear D. Germline-derived CDR1 and CDR2 are SQVTM and ANQGSEA. V lost 4 bases and J lost 2, with 5 bases in between. This CDR3 region has 11 residues. CDR3 residues: CSVAENYGYTF. The DNA for the CDR3 is TGCAGCGTTGCAGAGAACTATGGCTACACCTTC.